This T cell receptor (beta chain) originates from a study of blood T cell repertoires in COVID-19. Study as a whole: The study drew acute and convalescent COVID-19 samples from the United States, Italy and Spain. PBMCs, B-cell-depleted T cells, or T cells were the source of the cDNA or gDNA that made up the material.

The CDR3 spans 15 residues. Trimming removed 0 bases at V and 2 bases at J, with 11 bases between. In germline, CDR1 is SGHRS, CDR2 YFSETQ. In this sample, this clone turned up a few times. Generated by immunoSEQ multiplex PCR, the TCRdb table keeps only in-frame clones and is missing some. Of about 95,000 clones in the sample, approximately 84% were seen once. What was sequenced was peripheral blood. This chain connects TRBV5-1 to TRBJ1-1, with D possibly being TRBD1 (5 bases). This clonotype was sampled from a human donor in a cohort sampled during active COVID-19. CDR3 bases: TGCGCCAGCAGCTTGGGAACGACAGTAAACACTGAAGCTTTCTTT. It yields the protein CASSLGTTVNTEAFF.